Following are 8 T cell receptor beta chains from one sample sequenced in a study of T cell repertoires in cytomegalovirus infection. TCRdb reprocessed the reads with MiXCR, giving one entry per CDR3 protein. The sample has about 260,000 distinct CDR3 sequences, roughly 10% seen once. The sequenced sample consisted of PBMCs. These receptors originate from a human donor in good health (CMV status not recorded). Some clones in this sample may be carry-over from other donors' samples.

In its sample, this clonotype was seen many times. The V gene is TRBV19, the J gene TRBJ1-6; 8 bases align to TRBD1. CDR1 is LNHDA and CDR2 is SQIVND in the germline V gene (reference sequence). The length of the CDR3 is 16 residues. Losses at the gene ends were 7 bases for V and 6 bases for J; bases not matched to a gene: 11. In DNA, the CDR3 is TGTGCCAGTATAAATATCCGGACAGGGACTAATTCACCCCTCCACTTT. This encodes CASINIRTGTNSPLHF.

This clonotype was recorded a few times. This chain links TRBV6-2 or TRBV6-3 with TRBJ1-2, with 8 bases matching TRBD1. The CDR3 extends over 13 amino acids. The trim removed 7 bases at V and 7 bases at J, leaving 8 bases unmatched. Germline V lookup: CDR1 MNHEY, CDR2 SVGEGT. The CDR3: CASTDPGGSGYTF. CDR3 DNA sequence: TGTGCCAGCACCGATCCAGGGGGCTCTGGCTACACCTTC.

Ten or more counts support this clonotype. CDR3 in amino acids: CASSSREQYF. The CDR3 DNA reads as TGTGCCAGCAGTTCAAGGGAGCAGTACTTC. This chain connects TRBV28 to TRBJ2-7; no firm D call. Germline CDR1 and CDR2: MDHEN and SYDVKM. Trimming removed 4 bases from V and 7 bases from J, with 5 bases in between. The CDR3 totals 10 residues. Full variable domain (outside the CDR3, taken from reference TRBV28 and TRBJ2-7): DVKVTQSSRYLVKRTGEKVFLECVQDMDHENMFWYRQDPGLGLRLIYFSYDVKMKEKGDIPEGYSVSREKKERFSLILESASTNQTSMYLCASSSREQYFGPGTRLTVT.

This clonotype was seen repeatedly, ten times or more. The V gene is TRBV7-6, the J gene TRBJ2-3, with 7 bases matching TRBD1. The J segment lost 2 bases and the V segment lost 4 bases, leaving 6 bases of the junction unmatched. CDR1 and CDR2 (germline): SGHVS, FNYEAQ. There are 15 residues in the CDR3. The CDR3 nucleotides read TGTGCCAGCAGCTCTACAGGGGTCCCCACAGATACGCAGTATTTT. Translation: CASSSTGVPTDTQYF.

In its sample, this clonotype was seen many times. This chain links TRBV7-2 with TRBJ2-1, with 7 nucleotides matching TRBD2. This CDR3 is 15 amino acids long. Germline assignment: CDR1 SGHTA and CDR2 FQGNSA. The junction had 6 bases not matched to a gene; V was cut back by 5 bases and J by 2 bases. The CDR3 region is CASSNPLAAYNEQFF. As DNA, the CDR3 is TGTGCCAGCAGCAACCCCCTAGCGGCCTACAATGAGCAGTTCTTC.

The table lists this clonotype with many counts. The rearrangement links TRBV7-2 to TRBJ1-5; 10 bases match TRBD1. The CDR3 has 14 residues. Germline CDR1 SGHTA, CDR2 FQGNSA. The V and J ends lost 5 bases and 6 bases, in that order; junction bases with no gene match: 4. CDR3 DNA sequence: TGTGCCAGCAGCCCGACAGGGGGCTTTCAGCCCCAGCATTTT. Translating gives CASSPTGGFQPQHF. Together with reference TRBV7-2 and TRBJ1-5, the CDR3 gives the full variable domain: GAGVSQSPSNKVTEKGKDVELRCDPISGHTALYWYRQSLGQGLEFLIYFQGNSAPDKSGLPSDRFSAERTGGSVSTLTIQRTQQEDSAVYLCASSPTGGFQPQHFGDGTRLSIL.

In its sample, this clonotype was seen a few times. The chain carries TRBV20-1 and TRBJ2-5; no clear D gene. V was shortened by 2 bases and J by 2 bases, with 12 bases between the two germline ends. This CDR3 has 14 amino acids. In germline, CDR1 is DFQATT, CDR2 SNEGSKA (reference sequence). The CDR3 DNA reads TGCAGTGCTAGATGGTGGGGTAATCAAGAGACCCAGTACTTC. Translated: CSARWWGNQETQYF.

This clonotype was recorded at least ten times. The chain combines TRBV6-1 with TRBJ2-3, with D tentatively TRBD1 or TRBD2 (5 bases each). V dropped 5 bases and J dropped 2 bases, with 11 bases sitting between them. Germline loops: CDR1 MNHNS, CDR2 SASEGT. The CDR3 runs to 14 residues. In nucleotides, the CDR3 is TGTGCCAGCAGTAGGGGAGAAAACACAGATACGCAGTATTTT. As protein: CASSRGENTDTQYF.